This TCR beta chain was obtained from a study of blood T cell repertoires in COVID-19. Study summary: The origin of the acute and convalescent COVID-19 samples was the United States, Italy and Spain. Sample material is recorded as cDNA or gDNA derived from T cells, B-cell-depleted T cells, or PBMCs.

Per the original data handling: Nucleated cell number was recorded as an estimate derived from reference gene primer amplification. Measured with immunoSEQ multiplex PCR; TCRdb has only the in-frame clones, and not every one. That table supplies the V and J calls and clone size; D and trimming were determined from the DNA. The sample lists 150,000 to 180,000 clones; over 65% were seen once. The specimen was peripheral blood. The receptor's source is a man older than 75 with acute or convalescent COVID-19.

The CDR3 bases are TGTGCCAGCAGCTTATTACGAGGGTCTGAAGCTTTCTTT. It is translated as CASSLLRGSEAFF. The chain carries TRBV11-3 and TRBJ1-1; no clear D gene. The CDR3 is 13 amino acids. Germline assignment: CDR1 SGHNT and CDR2 YENEEA. Trimming removed 2 bases at V and 6 bases at J, with 10 bases between.